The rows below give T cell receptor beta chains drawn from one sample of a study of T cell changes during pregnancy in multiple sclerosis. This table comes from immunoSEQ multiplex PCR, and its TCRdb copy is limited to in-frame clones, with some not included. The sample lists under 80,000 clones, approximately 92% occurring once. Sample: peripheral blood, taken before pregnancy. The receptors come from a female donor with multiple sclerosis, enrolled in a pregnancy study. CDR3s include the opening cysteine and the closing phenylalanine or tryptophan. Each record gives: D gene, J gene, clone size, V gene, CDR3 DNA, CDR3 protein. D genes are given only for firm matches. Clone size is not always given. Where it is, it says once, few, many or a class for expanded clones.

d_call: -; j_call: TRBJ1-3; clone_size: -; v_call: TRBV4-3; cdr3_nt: TGCGCCAGCAGCCCCAAACTAGGGTACCTCTCTGGAAACACCATATATTTT; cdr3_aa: CASSPKLGYLSGNTIYF
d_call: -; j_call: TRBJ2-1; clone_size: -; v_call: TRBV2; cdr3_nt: TGTGCCAGCCTCGAAAGGGGGTCTGAGCAGTTCTTC; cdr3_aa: CASLERGSEQFF
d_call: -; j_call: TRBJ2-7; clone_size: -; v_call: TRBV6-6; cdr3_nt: TGTGCCAGCAACGTAGGTGGTGGCGGGACCTACGAGCAGTACTTC; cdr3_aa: CASNVGGGGTYEQYF
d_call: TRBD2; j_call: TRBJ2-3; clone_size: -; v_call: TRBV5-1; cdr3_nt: TGCGCCAGCAGCCTCCACTTTTTAGCGGGAGCCCGCACAGATACGCAGTATTTT; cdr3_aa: CASSLHFLAGARTDTQYF
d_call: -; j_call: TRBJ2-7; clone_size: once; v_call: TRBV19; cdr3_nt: TGTGCCAGTACCCCCATGTTTGGCGGCTACGAGCAGTACTTC; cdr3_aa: CASTPMFGGYEQYF
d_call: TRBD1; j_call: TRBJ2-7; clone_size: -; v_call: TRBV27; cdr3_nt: TGTGCCAGCAGCCGGGGACAGACCTACGAGCAGTACTTC; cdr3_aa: CASSRGQTYEQYF
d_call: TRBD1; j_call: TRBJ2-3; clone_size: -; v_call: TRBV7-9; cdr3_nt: TGTGCCAGCAGCCCATCCGGGACAGGGACAGATACGCAGTATTTT; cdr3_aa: CASSPSGTGTDTQYF
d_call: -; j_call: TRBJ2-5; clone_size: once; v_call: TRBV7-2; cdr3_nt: TGTGCCAGCAGCTTAAGCCCCGCTTTGACAGGTCAAGAGACCCAGTACTTC; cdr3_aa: CASSLSPALTGQETQYF
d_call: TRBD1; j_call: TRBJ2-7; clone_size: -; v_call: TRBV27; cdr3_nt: TGTGCCAGCAGTGGGGACAGTTACGAGCAGTACTTC; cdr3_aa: CASSGDSYEQYF
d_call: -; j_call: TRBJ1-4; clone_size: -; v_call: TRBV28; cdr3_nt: TGTGCCAGCAGCCCCGCGGGGAGGGTGGGTGAAAAACTGTTTTTT; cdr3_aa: CASSPAGRVGEKLFF
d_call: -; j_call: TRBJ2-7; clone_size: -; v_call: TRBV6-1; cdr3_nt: TGTGCCAGCAGTGAAGCTGGCAGCAGGATCAACGAGCAGTACTTC; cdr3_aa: CASSEAGSRINEQYF
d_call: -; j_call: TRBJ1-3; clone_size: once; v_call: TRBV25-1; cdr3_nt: TGTGCCAGCAGTGTGGGGTCAGGGTTTGGAAACACCATATATTTT; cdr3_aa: CASSVGSGFGNTIYF
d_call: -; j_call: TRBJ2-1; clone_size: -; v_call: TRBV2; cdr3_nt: TGTGCCAGCAGTCCCTCGGCGGGACCGGCCTACAATGAGCAGTTCTTC; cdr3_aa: CASSPSAGPAYNEQFF
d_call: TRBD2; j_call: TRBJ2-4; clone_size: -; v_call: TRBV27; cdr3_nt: TGTGCCAGCAGTTGGACTAGCGCGGACATTCAGTACTTC; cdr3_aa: CASSWTSADIQYF
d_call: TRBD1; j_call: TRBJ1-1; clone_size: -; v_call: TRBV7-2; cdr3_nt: TGTGCCAGCAGCCGAATGGACAGGGAGGAAGCTTTCTTT; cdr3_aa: CASSRMDREEAFF
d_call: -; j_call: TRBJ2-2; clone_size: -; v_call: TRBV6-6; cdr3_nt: TGTGCCAGCAGTTACGGAGCACCAGCGGACACCGGGGAGCTGTTTTTT; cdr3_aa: CASSYGAPADTGELFF
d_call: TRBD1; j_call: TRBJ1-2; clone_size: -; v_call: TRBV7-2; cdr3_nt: TGTGCCAGCAGCTTAGTAGGGGGCGTCGACTATGGCTACACCTTC; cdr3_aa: CASSLVGGVDYGYTF
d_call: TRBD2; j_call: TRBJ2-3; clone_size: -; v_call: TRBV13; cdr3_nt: TGTGCCATCAACCTAGGGGAGGGACGGACAGATACGCAGTATTTT; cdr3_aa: CAINLGEGRTDTQYF
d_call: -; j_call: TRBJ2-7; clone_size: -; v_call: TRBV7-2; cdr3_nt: TGTGCCAGCAGCCTCGAACAGGGGAGGCACGAGCAGTACTTC; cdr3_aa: CASSLEQGRHEQYF
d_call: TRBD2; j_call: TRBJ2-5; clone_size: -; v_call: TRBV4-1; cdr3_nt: TGCGCCAGCAGCCAAGTGGGGCTAGCGGGAGAGACCCAGTACTTC; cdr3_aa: CASSQVGLAGETQYF
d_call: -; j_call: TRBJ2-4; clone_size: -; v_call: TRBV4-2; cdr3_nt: TGTGCCAGCAGCCAAGAGAGTGGGGGGGGCGGTCACATTCAGTACTTC; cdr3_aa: CASSQESGGGGHIQYF
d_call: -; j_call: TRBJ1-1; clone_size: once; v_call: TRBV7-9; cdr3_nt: TGTGCCAGCAGCTTAGCAGGGGCAGCCAACACTGAAGCTTTCTTT; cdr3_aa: CASSLAGAANTEAFF
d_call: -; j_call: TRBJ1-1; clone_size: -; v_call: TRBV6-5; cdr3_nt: TGTGCCAGCAACCCTCTAGGGGATGGGCGGACTGAAGCTTTCTTT; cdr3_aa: CASNPLGDGRTEAFF
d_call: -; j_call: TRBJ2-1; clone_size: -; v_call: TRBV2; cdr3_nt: TGTGCCAGCAGTGTGTCTAGCTCCTACAATGAGCAGTTCTTC; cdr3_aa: CASSVSSSYNEQFF
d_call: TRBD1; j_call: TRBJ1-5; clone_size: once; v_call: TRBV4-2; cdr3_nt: TGTGCCAGCAGCCCTGCAGGAGGGGGCATTAGCAATCAGCCCCAGCATTTT; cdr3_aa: CASSPAGGGISNQPQHF
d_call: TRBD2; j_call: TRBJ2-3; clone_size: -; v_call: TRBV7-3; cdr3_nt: TGTGCCAGCAGCTTAACTAGCGGGAGCGTAGATACGCAGTATTTT; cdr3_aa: CASSLTSGSVDTQYF
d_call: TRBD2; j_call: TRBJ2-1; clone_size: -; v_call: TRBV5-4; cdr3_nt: TGTGCCAGCAGCTTGGCTCTAGCGGGAGGGCTCAATGAGCAGTTCTTC; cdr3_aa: CASSLALAGGLNEQFF
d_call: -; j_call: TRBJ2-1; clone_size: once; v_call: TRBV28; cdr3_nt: TGTGCCAGCTTAAAGCGTAGCTCCTACAATGAGCAGTTCTTC; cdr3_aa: CASLKRSSYNEQFF
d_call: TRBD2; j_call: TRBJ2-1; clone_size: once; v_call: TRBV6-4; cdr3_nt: TGTGCCAGCAGTGTCGTCGGGGGGAGTGAGCAGTTCTTC; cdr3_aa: CASSVVGGSEQFF
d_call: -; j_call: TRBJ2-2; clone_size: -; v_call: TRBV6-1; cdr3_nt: TGTGCCAGCAAGGAGCAGAACACCGGGGAGCTGTTTTTT; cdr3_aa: CASKEQNTGELFF
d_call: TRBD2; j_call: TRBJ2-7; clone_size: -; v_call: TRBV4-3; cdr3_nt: TGCGCCAGCAGCCAAGGACTAGCGGCGGGTCGAACCTACGAGCAGTACTTC; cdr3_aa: CASSQGLAAGRTYEQYF
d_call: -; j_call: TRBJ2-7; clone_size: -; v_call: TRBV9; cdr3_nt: TGTGCCAGCAGCATCCGTGGACGGGGCTACGAGCAGTACTTC; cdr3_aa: CASSIRGRGYEQYF
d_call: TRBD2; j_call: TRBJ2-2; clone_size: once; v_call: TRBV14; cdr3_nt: TGTGCCAGCAGCCAAGATACAGGACTAGCGGGAGTTACCGGGGAGCTGTTTTTT; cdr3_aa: CASSQDTGLAGVTGELFF
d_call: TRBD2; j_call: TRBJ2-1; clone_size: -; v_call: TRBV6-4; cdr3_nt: TGTGCCAGCAGTGCCCTAGCGGGAGCAGCCAATGAGCAGTTCTTC; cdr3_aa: CASSALAGAANEQFF
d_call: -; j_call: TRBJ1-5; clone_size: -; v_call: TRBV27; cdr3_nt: TGTACCAGCAGCGTTATAAATCAGCCCCAGCATTTT; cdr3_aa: CTSSVINQPQHF
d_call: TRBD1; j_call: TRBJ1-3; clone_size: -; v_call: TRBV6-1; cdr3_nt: TGTGCCAGCAGTGAAATCCTTTTGGGGACAGGGGACTTT; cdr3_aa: CASSEILLGTGDF